This T cell receptor beta chain emerged from a study of CD8 T cells in Susac syndrome. With 2 bases clipped from V and 2 bases from J, the junction kept 7 bases outside the gene matches. The CDR3 sequence is 17 residues long. Looked up from germline, CDR1 is MGHRA and CDR2 is YSYEKL. Peripheral blood CD8+ and CD4+ T cells were profiled by TCR beta sequencing. Random-hexamer reverse transcription was applied to about 0.45 to 1 ug RNA. TCRdb called the immunoSEQ multiplex PCR reads again in MiXCR, with one record for every CDR3 protein. The sample shows 110,000 to 150,000 distinct CDR3 sequences, 94% of them seen only once.

Sequences were obtained from CD8+ T cells from PBMCs. The chain uses TRBV4-1 and TRBJ2-3, with TRBD2 matching over 10 bases. This sequence originates from a human donor in good health. As DNA, the CDR3 is TGCGCCAGCAGCCAAACTTCTAGCGGGAGACCCACAGATACGCAGTATTTT. This translates into CASSQTSSGRPTDTQYF.